The rows below give T cell receptor beta chains drawn from one sample of a study of human T cells and chemical hapten exposure. One entry per CDR3 protein, called by TCRdb with MiXCR from the RACE reads. Altogether roughly 100,000 distinct CDR3 sequences are present, roughly a third being singletons, with the ten largest covering about 2.7%. The material sequenced was whole blood, taken in connection with sensitization to the hapten diphenylcyclopropenone (DPC). The receptors were gathered from a man between 40 and 49 years old with alopecia areata. Some clones in this sample may be carry-over from other donors' samples. Both conserved end residues are part of each CDR3. A D gene is named only where the DNA matches it firmly. Some rows have no size entry. The others give once, few or many, or a class for an expanded clone.

j_call clone_size v_call d_call cdr3_nt cdr3_aa
TRBJ2-3 few TRBV4-1 NA TGCGCCAGCAGCCAAGATAGTATCGGCACAGATACGCAGTATTTT CASSQDSIGTDTQYF
TRBJ1-3 NA TRBV7-6 NA TGTGCCAGCAGCTTCGGACTCACCTCTGGAAACACCATATATTTT CASSFGLTSGNTIYF
TRBJ2-3 NA TRBV24-1 TRBD2 TGTGCCACCAGTGATCGTACTAGCGGTTCGGATACGCAGTATTTT CATSDRTSGSDTQYF
TRBJ2-1 NA TRBV10-3 NA TGTGCCATCAGTGAGTCGTGGGGGGATGAGCAGTTCTTC CAISESWGDEQFF
TRBJ2-3 few TRBV14 NA TGTGCCAGCAGCCAGGGAGACCGGAGCACAGATACGCAGTATTTT CASSQGDRSTDTQYF
TRBJ2-5 few TRBV3-2 NA TGTGCCAGCAGCCACCGACAGGGTTGGAGGGAGACCCAGTACTTC CASSHRQGWRETQYF
TRBJ1-4 NA TRBV20-1 TRBD1 TGCAGTGTTACCGGGACAGGGGATGAAAAACTGTTTTTT CSVTGTGDEKLFF
TRBJ2-7 NA TRBV6-5 NA TGTGCCAGCTCAACCGGGACGGAGACCTACGAGCAGTACTTC CASSTGTETYEQYF
TRBJ2-1 NA TRBV6-5 NA TGTGCCAGCAGGCACAGTATCAATGAGCAGTTCTTC CASRHSINEQFF
TRBJ2-3 many TRBV24-1 TRBD1 TGTGCCACCAGTGAGGCAGGGGGCAACACAGATACGCAGTATTTT CATSEAGGNTDTQYF
TRBJ2-1 few TRBV7-9 NA TGTGCCAGCAGCCGAATCCGGGAGTCGGTTGAGCAGTTCTTC CASSRIRESVEQFF
TRBJ2-1 NA TRBV18 TRBD2 TGTGCCAGCTCACCACCTAGCGGGAGCTCCTACAATGAGCAGTTCTTC CASSPPSGSSYNEQFF
TRBJ2-5 NA TRBV9 NA TGTGCCAGCAGCGTAGACGAGGGACAAGAGACCCAGTACTTC CASSVDEGQETQYF
TRBJ2-1 NA TRBV12-3/TRBV12-4 NA TGTGCCGTGGGGAGCGAGCACAATGAGCAGTTCTTC CAVGSEHNEQFF
TRBJ2-7 NA TRBV18 NA TGTGTCAGCTCCCCCGGCCAGAGCTCCTACGAGCAGTACTTC CVSSPGQSSYEQYF
TRBJ2-3 few TRBV30 TRBD2 TGTGCCTGTAGCGGGAGGAGGGCAGATACGCAGTATTTT CACSGRRADTQYF
TRBJ2-1 few TRBV19 TRBD1 TGTGCCAGTAGTACCCAAGGACAGGGGGCATACAATGAGCAGTTCTTC CASSTQGQGAYNEQFF
TRBJ1-1 NA TRBV28 NA TGTGCCAGCAGTTTATTAGGCCACACTGAAGCTTTCTTT CASSLLGHTEAFF
TRBJ2-3 NA TRBV29-1 NA TGCAGCGTCGGCGGAGAGGGTACGCAGTATTTT CSVGGEGTQYF
TRBJ2-1 NA TRBV12-3/TRBV12-4 TRBD2 TGTGCCAGCAGTTTAGGGGTAGCGGGAGTTCCTGAGCAGTTCTTC CASSLGVAGVPEQFF
TRBJ2-2 NA TRBV6-2/TRBV6-3 TRBD2 TGTGCCAGCATGTGGCTAGCGGGAGGATACAACACCGGGGAGCTGTTTTTT CASMWLAGGYNTGELFF
TRBJ2-4 few TRBV5-1 NA TGCGCCAGCAGCCCCGGGACGCACACTAACGCCAAAAACATTCAGTACTTC CASSPGTHTNAKNIQYF
TRBJ2-7 NA TRBV28 TRBD1 TGTGCCAGCAGTCCGGGACAGGGGAAAGAGCAGTACTTC CASSPGQGKEQYF
TRBJ1-2 NA TRBV29-1 NA TGCAGCGTCACTTCCTCAAGGTCGGCGATCGGCTACACCTTC CSVTSSRSAIGYTF
TRBJ1-2 few TRBV24-1 NA TGTGCCACCAGTGTCGACAGTAACTATGGCTACACCTTC CATSVDSNYGYTF